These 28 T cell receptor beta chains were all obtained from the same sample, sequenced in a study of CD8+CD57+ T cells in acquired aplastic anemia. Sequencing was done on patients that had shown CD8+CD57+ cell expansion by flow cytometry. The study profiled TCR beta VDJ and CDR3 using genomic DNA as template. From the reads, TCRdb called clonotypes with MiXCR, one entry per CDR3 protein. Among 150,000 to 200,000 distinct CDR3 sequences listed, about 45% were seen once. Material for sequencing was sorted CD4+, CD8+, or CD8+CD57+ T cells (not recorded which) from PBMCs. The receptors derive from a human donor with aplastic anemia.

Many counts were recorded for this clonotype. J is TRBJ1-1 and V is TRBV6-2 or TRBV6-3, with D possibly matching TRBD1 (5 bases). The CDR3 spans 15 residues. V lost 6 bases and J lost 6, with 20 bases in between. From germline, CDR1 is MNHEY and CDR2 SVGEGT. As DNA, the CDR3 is TGTGCCAGCAGATACGACGGGACGGGAAGCGCTGAAGCTTTCTTT. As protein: CASRYDGTGSAEAFF.

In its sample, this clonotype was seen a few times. Written as DNA, the CDR3 is TGTGCCACCGGGGCACAACAAGAGACCCAGTACTTC. Translating it yields CATGAQQETQYF. The chain couples TRBV10-3 to TRBJ2-5; D may correspond to TRBD1 or TRBD2 (5 bases each). Germline V gene data show CDR1 as ENHRY and CDR2 as SYGVKD. With 10 bases removed from V and 2 bases from J, the gap between germline ends came to 11 bases. The length of the CDR3 is 12 residues.

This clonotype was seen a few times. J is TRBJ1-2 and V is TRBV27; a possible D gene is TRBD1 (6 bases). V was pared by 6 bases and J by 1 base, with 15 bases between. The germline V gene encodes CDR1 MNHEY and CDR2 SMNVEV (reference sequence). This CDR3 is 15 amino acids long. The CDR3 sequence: CASREQGEVNYGYTF. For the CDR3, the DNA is TGTGCCAGCAGGGAACAGGGAGAGGTTAACTATGGCTACACCTTC.

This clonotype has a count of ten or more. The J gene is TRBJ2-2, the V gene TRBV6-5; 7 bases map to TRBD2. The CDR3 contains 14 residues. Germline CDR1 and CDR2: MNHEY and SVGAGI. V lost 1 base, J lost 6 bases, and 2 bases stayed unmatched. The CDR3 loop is CASSYLGGPGELFF. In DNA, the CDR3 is TGTGCCAGCAGTTACTTGGGAGGGCCCGGGGAGCTGTTTTTT.

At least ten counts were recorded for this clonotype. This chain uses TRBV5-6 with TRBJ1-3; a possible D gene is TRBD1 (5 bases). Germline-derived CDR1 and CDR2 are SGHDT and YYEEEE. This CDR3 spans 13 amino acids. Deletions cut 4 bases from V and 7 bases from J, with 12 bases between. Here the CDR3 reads CASSQLGGNTIYF. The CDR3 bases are TGTGCCAGCAGCCAACTCGGGGGGAACACCATATATTTT.

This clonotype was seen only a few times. The CDR3 loop is CASSWTQQETQYF. The CDR3 DNA sequence: TGCGCCAGCAGCTGGACCCAACAAGAGACCCAGTACTTC. The gene calls are TRBV10-1 and TRBJ2-5, with D unclear. Germline values: CDR1 WNHNN, CDR2 SYGVQD (reference sequence). Trimming removed 6 bases at V and 2 bases at J, with 10 bases between. CDR3 length equals 13 residues.

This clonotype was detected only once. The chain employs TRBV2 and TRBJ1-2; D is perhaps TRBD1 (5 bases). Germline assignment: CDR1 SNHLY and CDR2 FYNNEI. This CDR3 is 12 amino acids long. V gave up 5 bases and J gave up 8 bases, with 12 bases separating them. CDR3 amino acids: CASSPGTHGYTF. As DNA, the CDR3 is TGTGCCAGCAGTCCCGGGACGCACGGCTACACCTTC. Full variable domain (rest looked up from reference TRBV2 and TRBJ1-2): EPEVTQTPSHQVTQMGQEVILRCVPISNHLYFYWYRQILGQKVEFLVSFYNNEISEKSEIFDDQFSVERPDGSNFTLKIRSTKLEDSAMYFCASSPGTHGYTFGSGTRLTVV.

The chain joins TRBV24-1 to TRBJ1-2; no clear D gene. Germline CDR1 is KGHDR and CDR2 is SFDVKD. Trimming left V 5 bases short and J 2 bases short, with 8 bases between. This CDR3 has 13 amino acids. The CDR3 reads CATSGTKNYGYTF. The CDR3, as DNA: TGTGCCACCAGTGGGACGAAGAACTATGGCTACACCTTC.

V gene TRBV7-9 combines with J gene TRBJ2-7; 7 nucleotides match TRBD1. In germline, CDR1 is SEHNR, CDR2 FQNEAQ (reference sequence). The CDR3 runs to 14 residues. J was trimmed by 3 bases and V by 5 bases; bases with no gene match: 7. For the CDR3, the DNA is TGTGCCAGCAGCCGGGACAGATCCTACTACGAGCAGTACTTC. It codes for CASSRDRSYYEQYF.

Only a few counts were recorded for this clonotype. CDR3 nucleotides: TGTGCCAGCAGTGAATTGGAGGGAGACACCGGGGAGCTGTTTTTT. Its protein product is CASSELEGDTGELFF. The chain links TRBV25-1 to TRBJ2-2; tentatively, D is TRBD2 (6 bases). V lost 1 base and J 3 bases, leaving 9 bases between the germline ends. Germline V CDR1 and CDR2: MGHDK, SYGVNS. There are 15 residues in the CDR3.

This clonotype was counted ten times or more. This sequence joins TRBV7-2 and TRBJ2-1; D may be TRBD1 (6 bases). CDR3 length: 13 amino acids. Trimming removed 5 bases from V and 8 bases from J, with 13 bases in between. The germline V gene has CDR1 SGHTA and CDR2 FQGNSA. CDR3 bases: TGTGCCAGCAGCCAGGTGGGGGCCTATGAGCAGTTCTTC. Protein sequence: CASSQVGAYEQFF.

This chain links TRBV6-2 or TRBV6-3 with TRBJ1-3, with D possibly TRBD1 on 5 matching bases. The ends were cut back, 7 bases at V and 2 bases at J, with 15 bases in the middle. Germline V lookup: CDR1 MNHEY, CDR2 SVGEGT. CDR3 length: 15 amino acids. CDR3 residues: CASTPPGRPGNTIYF. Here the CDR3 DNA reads TGTGCCAGCACTCCTCCGGGGCGCCCTGGAAACACCATATATTTT.

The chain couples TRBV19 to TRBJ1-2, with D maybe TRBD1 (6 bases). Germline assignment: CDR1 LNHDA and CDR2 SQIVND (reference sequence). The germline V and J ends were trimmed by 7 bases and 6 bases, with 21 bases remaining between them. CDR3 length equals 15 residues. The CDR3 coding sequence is TGTGCCAGTACCCCGAGGGGGAGCCCGGAGAATGGCTACACCTTC. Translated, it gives CASTPRGSPENGYTF.

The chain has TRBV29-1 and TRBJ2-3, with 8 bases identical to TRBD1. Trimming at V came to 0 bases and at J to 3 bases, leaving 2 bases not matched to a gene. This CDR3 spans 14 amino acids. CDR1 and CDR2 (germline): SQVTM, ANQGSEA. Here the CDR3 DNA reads TGCAGCGTTGAAGACAGGGGGCGAACAGATACGCAGTATTTT. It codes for CSVEDRGRTDTQYF.

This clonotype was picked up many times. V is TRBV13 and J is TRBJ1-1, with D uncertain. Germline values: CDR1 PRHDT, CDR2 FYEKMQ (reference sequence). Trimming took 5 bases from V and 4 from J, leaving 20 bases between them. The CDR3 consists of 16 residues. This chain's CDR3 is CASSAYLRASGTEAFF. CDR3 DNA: TGTGCCAGCAGCGCCTACCTTAGGGCCTCGGGCACTGAAGCTTTCTTT.

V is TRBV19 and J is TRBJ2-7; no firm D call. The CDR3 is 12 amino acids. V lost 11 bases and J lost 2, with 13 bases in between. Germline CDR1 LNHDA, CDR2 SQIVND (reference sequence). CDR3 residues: CAWSLVPYEQYF. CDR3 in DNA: TGTGCCTGGAGTTTGGTACCCTACGAGCAGTACTTC.

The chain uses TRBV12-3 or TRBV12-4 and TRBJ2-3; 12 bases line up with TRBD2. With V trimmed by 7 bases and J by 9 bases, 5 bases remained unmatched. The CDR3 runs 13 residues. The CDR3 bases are TGTGCCAGCACCGCAGGGACTAGCGGGACGCAGTATTTT. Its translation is CASTAGTSGTQYF.

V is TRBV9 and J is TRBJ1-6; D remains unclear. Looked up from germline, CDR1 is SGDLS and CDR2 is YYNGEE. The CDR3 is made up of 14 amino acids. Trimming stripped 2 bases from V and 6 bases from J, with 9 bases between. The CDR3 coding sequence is TGTGCCAGCAGCGTGGGAGGGAGTAATTCACCCCTCCACTTT. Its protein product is CASSVGGSNSPLHF.

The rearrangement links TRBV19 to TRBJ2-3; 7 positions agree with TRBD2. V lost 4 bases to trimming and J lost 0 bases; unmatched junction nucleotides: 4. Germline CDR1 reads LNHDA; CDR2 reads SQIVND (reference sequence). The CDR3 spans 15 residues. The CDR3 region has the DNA TGTGCCAGTAGTACGATTAGCGGGAGCACAGATACGCAGTATTTT. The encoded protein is CASSTISGSTDTQYF.

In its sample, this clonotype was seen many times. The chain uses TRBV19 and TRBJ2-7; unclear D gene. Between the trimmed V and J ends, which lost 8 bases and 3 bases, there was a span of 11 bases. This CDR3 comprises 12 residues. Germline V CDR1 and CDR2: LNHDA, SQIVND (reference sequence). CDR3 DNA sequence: TGTGCCAGTGGGTCCCGGCTCTACGAGCAGTACTTC. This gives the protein CASGSRLYEQYF.

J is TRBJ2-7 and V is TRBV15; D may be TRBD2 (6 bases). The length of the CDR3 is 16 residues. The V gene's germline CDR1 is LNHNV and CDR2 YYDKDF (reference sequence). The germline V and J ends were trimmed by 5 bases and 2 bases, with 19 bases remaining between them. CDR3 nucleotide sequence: TGTGCCACCAGCGGTGGCGGGACCCCTCTCCCCTACGAGCAGTACTTC. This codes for CATSGGGTPLPYEQYF.

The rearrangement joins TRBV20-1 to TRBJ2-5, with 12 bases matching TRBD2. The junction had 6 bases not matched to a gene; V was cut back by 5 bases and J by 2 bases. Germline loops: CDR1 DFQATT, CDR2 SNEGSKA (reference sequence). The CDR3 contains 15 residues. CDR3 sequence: CSAPSTSGRQETQYF. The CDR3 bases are TGCAGTGCTCCAAGTACTAGCGGGAGGCAAGAGACCCAGTACTTC.

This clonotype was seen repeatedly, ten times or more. The CDR3, as DNA: TGTGCCAGCAGCTTAGCAGTGCAGAACACTGAAGCTTTCTTT. Translating gives CASSLAVQNTEAFF. The J gene is TRBJ1-1, the V gene TRBV7-8; no clear D. The CDR3 length is 14 residues. CDR1 and CDR2 (germline): SGHVS, FQNEAQ. Trimming cost V 0 bases and J 1 base, with 6 bases left between them.

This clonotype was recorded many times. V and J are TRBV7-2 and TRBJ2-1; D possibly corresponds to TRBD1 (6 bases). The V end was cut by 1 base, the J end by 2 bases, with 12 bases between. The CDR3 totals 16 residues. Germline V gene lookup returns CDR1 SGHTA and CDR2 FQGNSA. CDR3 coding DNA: TGTGCCAGCAGCTTAGGGCAGGGGATTCCCTACAATGAGCAGTTCTTC. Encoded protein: CASSLGQGIPYNEQFF.

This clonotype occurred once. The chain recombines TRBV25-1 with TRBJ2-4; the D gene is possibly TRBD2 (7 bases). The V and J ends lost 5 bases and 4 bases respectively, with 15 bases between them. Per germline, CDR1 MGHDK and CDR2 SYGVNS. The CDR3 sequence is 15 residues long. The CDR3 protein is CASSYSRGQKNIQYF. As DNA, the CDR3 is TGTGCCAGCAGTTACTCGCGGGGGCAGAAAAACATTCAGTACTTC.

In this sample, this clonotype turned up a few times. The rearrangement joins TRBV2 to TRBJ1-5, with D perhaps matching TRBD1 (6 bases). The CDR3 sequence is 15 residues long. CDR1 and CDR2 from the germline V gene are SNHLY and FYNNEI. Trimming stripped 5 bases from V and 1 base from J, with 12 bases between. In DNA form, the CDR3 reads TGTGCCAGCAGTCCACAGGGTGTCAGCAATCAGCCCCAGCATTTT. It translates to CASSPQGVSNQPQHF.

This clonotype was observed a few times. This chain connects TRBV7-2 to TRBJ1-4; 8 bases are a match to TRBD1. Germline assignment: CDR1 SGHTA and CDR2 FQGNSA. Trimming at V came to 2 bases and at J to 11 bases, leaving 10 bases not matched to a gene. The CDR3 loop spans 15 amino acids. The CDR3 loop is CASSLSWTGSSKLFF. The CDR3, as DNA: TGTGCCAGCAGCTTATCGTGGACAGGGTCCTCTAAACTGTTTTTT. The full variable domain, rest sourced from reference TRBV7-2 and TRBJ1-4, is GAGVSQSPSNKVTEKGKDVELRCDPISGHTALYWYRQSLGQGLEFLIYFQGNSAPDKSGLPSDRFSAERTGGSVSTLTIQRTQQEDSAVYLCASSLSWTGSSKLFFGSGTQLSVL.

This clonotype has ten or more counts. This CDR3 reads CSARSARDPRETQYF. CDR3 in DNA: TGCAGTGCTAGATCTGCCCGGGACCCCCGGGAGACCCAGTACTTC. V and J are TRBV20-1 and TRBJ2-5; the D call may be TRBD1 or TRBD2 (5 bases each). The germline gives CDR1 DFQATT, CDR2 SNEGSKA (reference sequence). This CDR3 comprises 15 residues. V dropped 2 bases and J dropped 5 bases, with 18 bases sitting between them.